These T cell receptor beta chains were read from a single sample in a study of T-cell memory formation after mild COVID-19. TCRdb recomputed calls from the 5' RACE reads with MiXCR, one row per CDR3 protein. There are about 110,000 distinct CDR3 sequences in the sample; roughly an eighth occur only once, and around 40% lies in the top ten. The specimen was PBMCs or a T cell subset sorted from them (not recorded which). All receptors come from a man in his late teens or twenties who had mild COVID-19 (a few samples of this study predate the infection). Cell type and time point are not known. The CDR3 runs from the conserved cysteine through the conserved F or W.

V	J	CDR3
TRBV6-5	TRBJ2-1	CASSYEWFLAGTLYNEQFF
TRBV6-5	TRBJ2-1	CASSKGYNEQFF
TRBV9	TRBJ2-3	CASSASWGTDTQYF
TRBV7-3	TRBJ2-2	CASSPRQGPNTGELFF
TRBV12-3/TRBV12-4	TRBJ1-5	CASSLTATGGRQPQHF
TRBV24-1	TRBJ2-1	CATSGGTSNNEQFF
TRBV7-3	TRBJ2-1	CASSFEGNNEQFF
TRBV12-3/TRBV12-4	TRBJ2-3	CASSRKTATDTQYF
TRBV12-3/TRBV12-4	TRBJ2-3	CASSLSLTATSGGDTDTQYF
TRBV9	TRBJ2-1	CASSRGPREGTYNEQFF
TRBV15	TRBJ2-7	CATSSPNYEQYF
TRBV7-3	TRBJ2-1	CASSLSGTHNEQFF
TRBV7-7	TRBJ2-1	CASSRGGQFDEQFF
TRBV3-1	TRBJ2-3	CASSQTADTQYF
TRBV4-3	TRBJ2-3	CASSQGDYTGLDTQYF
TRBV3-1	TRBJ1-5	CASSQGDRGFQPQHF
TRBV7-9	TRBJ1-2	CASSFRQGDQEGYTF
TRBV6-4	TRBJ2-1	CASSDSHEGGSYNEQFF
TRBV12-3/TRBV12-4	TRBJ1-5	CASTSVGQPQHF
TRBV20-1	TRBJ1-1	CSARDRAAEAFF
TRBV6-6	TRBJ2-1	CASSISQGDEQFF
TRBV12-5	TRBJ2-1	CASGPREGGGQNEQFF
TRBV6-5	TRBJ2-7	CASSEGNPYEQYF
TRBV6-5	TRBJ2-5	CASRRTGGWVETQYF
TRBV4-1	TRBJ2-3	CASSQGGSSGDTQYF
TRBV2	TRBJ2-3	CASSEMGRGPDTQYF
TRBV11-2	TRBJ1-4	CASSLVWESELFF
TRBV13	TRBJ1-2	CASSPDRGDYGYTF
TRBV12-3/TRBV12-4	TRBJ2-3	CASSLYTDTQYF
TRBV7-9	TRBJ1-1	CASSSGRGQGSNTEAFF
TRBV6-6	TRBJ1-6	CASSYSRDRNSPLHF
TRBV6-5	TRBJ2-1	CASTQGGEVPEQFF
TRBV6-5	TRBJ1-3	CASSLKDRSYSGNTIYF
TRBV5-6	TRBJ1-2	CASSFAHGYTF
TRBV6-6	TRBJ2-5	CASSYPGLAGSQETQYF
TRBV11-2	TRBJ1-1	CASSLWNGAFF
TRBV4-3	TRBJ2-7	CASSQEWGDAASYEQYF
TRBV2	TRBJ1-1	CASLPGSTEAFF
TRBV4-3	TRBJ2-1	CASSQGRWRQYNEQLF
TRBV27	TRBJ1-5	CASSSIGTGVNQPQHF
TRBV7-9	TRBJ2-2	CASSLLKETGELFF
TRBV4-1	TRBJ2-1	CASSPALWVQPSREQFF
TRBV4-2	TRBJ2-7	CASSQETAESSYEQYF
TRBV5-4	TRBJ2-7	CASRPGAYSSYEQYF
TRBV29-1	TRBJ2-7	CSVSWGGYEQYF
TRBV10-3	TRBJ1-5	CAISEGQGPGNQPQHF
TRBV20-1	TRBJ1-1	CSANINRGGGTEAFF
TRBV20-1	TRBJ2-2	CSAWDRGTGELFF
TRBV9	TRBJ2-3	CASSGGAKDTQYF
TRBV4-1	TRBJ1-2	CASSQARPDYGYTF
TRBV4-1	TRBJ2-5	CASSPGVAGAGETQYF